This is a list of T cell receptor beta chains from one sample in a study of blood T cell repertoires in COVID-19. Repertoires were generated with immunoSEQ multiplex PCR, while TCRdb's copy carries only in-frame clones and drops some. The sample lists about 80,000 clones; roughly four fifths were seen once. The source material was peripheral blood. The receptor source for this set is a human donor in a cohort sampled during active COVID-19. Both conserved end residues are part of each CDR3. D genes are given only for firm matches. Part of the rows lack a size; the others show once, few, many or a class for expanded clones.

TGTGCCAGCACTTCGGACTTCAATTCACCCCTCCACTTT CASTSDFNSPLHF . TRBJ1-6 TRBV6-6 .
TGCGCCAGCAGCGCAGGGGGCCGAGAGACCCAGTACTTC CASSAGGRETQYF . TRBJ2-5 TRBV5-1 TRBD1
TGCAGCGTTAAAGGAGACACTGAAGCTTTCTTT CSVKGDTEAFF . TRBJ1-1 TRBV29-1 .
TGTGCCAGCAGCCCCCTGGCGGGGGGGCCGCATGAGCAGTTCTTC CASSPLAGGPHEQFF . TRBJ2-1 TRBV7-6 TRBD2
TGTGCCAGCAGCTTGGGGACTAGCGGGAGAACCAATGAGCAGTTCTTC CASSLGTSGRTNEQFF . TRBJ2-1 TRBV5-4 TRBD2
TGCGCCAGCACCGCAAGGCCCGGGACAGGGCGCGACAATGAGCAGTTCTTC CASTARPGTGRDNEQFF . TRBJ2-1 TRBV4-1 TRBD1
TGTGCCAGCTCATCAACGACAGGAGGAGAGACCCAGTACTTC CASSSTTGGETQYF . TRBJ2-5 TRBV18 .
TGTGCCAGCAGTGGGTGGCTCGAGGACAGGGGGAACTACGAGCAGTACTTC CASSGWLEDRGNYEQYF . TRBJ2-7 TRBV28 TRBD1
TGTGCCAGCAGCTTGGTCCCTTTTAAGCGGGGGGCCCGAGGAGATACGCAGTATTTT CASSLVPFKRGARGDTQYF . TRBJ2-3 TRBV5-6 TRBD2
TGTGCCACCAGTCGTCTAGGGGCGGCCACAGATACGCAGTATTTT CATSRLGAATDTQYF . TRBJ2-3 TRBV24-1 .
TGTGCCAGCTCACCCCGGGACAGGGGTTACGAAAAACTGTTTTTT CASSPRDRGYEKLFF . TRBJ1-4 TRBV18 TRBD1
TGTGCCAGCAGCTTAACGGGTCAGCTCAATCAGCCCCAGCATTTT CASSLTGQLNQPQHF . TRBJ1-5 TRBV7-2 .
TGTGCCAGCAGTCGCGTGGGGGCTGATACGCAGTATTTT CASSRVGADTQYF . TRBJ2-3 TRBV5-6 .
TGTGCCAGCACCCCGGGACTACACTCCTACGAGCAGTACTTC CASTPGLHSYEQYF . TRBJ2-7 TRBV6-5 TRBD2
TGTGCCAGTAGTATAGGCGGTCTAGCGGGTGGGGCCCAAGAGACCCAGTACTTC CASSIGGLAGGAQETQYF . TRBJ2-5 TRBV19 TRBD2
TGTGCTAGTGGTTTAGGTCTAGCGGGCGCCGTTGGGAGGCCAGATACGCAGTATTTT CASGLGLAGAVGRPDTQYF . TRBJ2-3 TRBV12-5 TRBD2
TGTGCCAGCAGTACCGGGGGGCGCTACAATGAGCAGTTCTTC CASSTGGRYNEQFF . TRBJ2-1 TRBV6-5 .
TGCGCCAGCAGCTTGGTTCAATTGCGGGAGACCCAGTACTTC CASSLVQLRETQYF . TRBJ2-5 TRBV5-1 .
TGTGCCAGCAGCCATCGGCTAGCAGGGGCGGCTGGAAACACCATATATTTT CASSHRLAGAAGNTIYF . TRBJ1-3 TRBV14 .
TGTGCCAGCAGCCGGGTGGGGCCCGGAAACACCATATATTTT CASSRVGPGNTIYF . TRBJ1-3 TRBV5-4 .
TGTGCCAGCAGAGCCTCAGGGGACACCGGGGAGCTGTTTTTT CASRASGDTGELFF . TRBJ2-2 TRBV28 .
TGTGCCAGCAGCTTAGGGGGAGGCGGGGGGTACGAGCAGTACTTC CASSLGGGGGYEQYF . TRBJ2-7 TRBV5-4 TRBD2
TGTGCCAGCAGTGAATGGGACACCTATCAGCCCCAGCATTTT CASSEWDTYQPQHF . TRBJ1-5 TRBV2 .
TGTGCCAGCAGTCAAGACAGGCCGAGCTCCTACGAGCAGTACTTC CASSQDRPSSYEQYF . TRBJ2-7 TRBV2 .
TGTGCCAGCAGCTACAGGGTTGATACGCAGTATTTT CASSYRVDTQYF . TRBJ2-3 TRBV12-1 .
TGTGCCAGCAGTGAAAAAACAGGGCTCCGCACTGAAGCTTTCTTT CASSEKTGLRTEAFF . TRBJ1-1 TRBV6-1 .
TGTGCCAGCAGTTACGAGGCGAACTCCTACGAGCAGTACTTC CASSYEANSYEQYF . TRBJ2-7 TRBV6-5 .
TGTGCCAGCAGTGTCACGGGTGATAATGAAAAACTGTTTTTT CASSVTGDNEKLFF . TRBJ1-4 TRBV25-1 .
TGTGCCAGCTCACCCGGTTCCCATGGCTACACCTTC CASSPGSHGYTF . TRBJ1-2 TRBV18 .
TGTGCCAGCACTCGACTCGGGGGGGGACAGGGTGAGGATGGCTACACCTTC CASTRLGGGQGEDGYTF . TRBJ1-2 TRBV11-2 TRBD1
TGTGCCAGCAGTGAAGCAGGACTAGCGGGGGGGCGGGAGCAGTACTTC CASSEAGLAGGREQYF . TRBJ2-7 TRBV6-1 TRBD2
TGTGCCAGCAGTGAGGACAGAGGGAACACCATATATTTT CASSEDRGNTIYF few TRBJ1-3 TRBV2 .
TGTGCCAGCAGTTTAGTTACAAGCGGCGAGCAGTACTTC CASSLVTSGEQYF . TRBJ2-7 TRBV12-3/TRBV12-4 .
TGTGCCAGCAGCTTAGTGGGCGGGATAAGTAACGAGCAGTACTTC CASSLVGGISNEQYF . TRBJ2-7 TRBV7-8 .
TGTGCCACCCCCATAGCCGGGAACACCGGGGAGCTGTTTTTT CATPIAGNTGELFF once TRBJ2-2 TRBV2 .
TGTGCCAGCTCATCGGGACTCACAGATACGCAGTATTTT CASSSGLTDTQYF . TRBJ2-3 TRBV18 .
TGTGCCAGCAGCGCGCGGGGGGGTACTAATGAAAAACTGTTTTTT CASSARGGTNEKLFF . TRBJ1-4 TRBV6-5 .
TGTGCCAGCAGCTCGCAGCGGGCGGTGGGTGATACGCAGTATTTT CASSSQRAVGDTQYF . TRBJ2-3 TRBV3-1/TRBV3-2 .
TGTGCCAGCTCACCAGGACACAGGGGGAGATACGAGCAGTACTTC CASSPGHRGRYEQYF . TRBJ2-7 TRBV18 TRBD1
TGTGCCAGCACCCTAGGAGAAAGGGGCGGTTCACCCCTCCACTTT CASTLGERGGSPLHF few TRBJ1-6 TRBV3-1/TRBV3-2 .
TGTGCCAGTGGTAGCGGACAAGAGACCCAGTACTTC CASGSGQETQYF . TRBJ2-5 TRBV5-4 .
TGTGCCAGCAGCCAGCCGGGACAGCTCTCTACGCAGTATTTT CASSQPGQLSTQYF . TRBJ2-3 TRBV3-1/TRBV3-2 TRBD1
TGCGCCAGCAGCTTTAACCGGGACAGGGTCCCAGATACGCAGTATTTT CASSFNRDRVPDTQYF . TRBJ2-3 TRBV4-1 TRBD1
TGTGCCAGCAGCGAAGCAGCGAGTGGCTACACCTTC CASSEAASGYTF . TRBJ1-2 TRBV11-2 .
TGCGCCAGCAGCTTGGGGGGCGGCTCCTACAATGAGCAGTTCTTC CASSLGGGSYNEQFF few TRBJ2-1 TRBV5-1 .
TGTGCCAGCAGCTTGGGACTAGCGAACACCGGGGAGCTGTTTTTT CASSLGLANTGELFF . TRBJ2-2 TRBV5-4 .
TGTGCCAGCAGAGGGGAAACAGATACGCAGTATTTT CASRGETDTQYF . TRBJ2-3 TRBV6-5 .
TGTGCCAGCAGCTTAGGGGGGACTAGTCAAGAGACCCAGTACTTC CASSLGGTSQETQYF . TRBJ2-5 TRBV13 TRBD2
TGCGCCAGCAGCCCGCCTGAGGCCGGGGCCAACGTCCTGACTTTC CASSPPEAGANVLTF . TRBJ2-6 TRBV5-1 .
TGCGCCAGCAGCCAAGCCCTAGGCCGGCACAATGAGCAGTTCTTC CASSQALGRHNEQFF . TRBJ2-1 TRBV4-1 .
TGTGCCAGCAGCCCCCCGTGGGGGACTAGCGGGGGGACCGGGGAGCTGTTTTTT CASSPPWGTSGGTGELFF . TRBJ2-2 TRBV5-6 TRBD2
TGTGCCAGCAGTTCCGTCAGGGTCCCTGAAGCTTTCTTT CASSSVRVPEAFF once TRBJ1-1 TRBV12-3/TRBV12-4 .
TGTGCCAGCAGCTTTTCCTCCGCAGGGCGGGAGACCCAGTACTTC CASSFSSAGRETQYF . TRBJ2-5 TRBV5-4 .
TGTGCCAGCGGGGGACAGGACTATGGCTACACCTTC CASGGQDYGYTF once TRBJ1-2 TRBV6-5 TRBD1
TGTGCCAGCAGCTTAACAGGGCCTGGAAACACCATATATTTT CASSLTGPGNTIYF once TRBJ1-3 TRBV11-2 .
TGTGCCAGCAGCTTAGGCCCTCTCAGGGAGCAGTACTTC CASSLGPLREQYF . TRBJ2-7 TRBV11-1 .
TGCGCCAGCAGTAACGAACGTAGTCGAGAAAAACTGTTTTTT CASSNERSREKLFF . TRBJ1-4 TRBV10-2 .